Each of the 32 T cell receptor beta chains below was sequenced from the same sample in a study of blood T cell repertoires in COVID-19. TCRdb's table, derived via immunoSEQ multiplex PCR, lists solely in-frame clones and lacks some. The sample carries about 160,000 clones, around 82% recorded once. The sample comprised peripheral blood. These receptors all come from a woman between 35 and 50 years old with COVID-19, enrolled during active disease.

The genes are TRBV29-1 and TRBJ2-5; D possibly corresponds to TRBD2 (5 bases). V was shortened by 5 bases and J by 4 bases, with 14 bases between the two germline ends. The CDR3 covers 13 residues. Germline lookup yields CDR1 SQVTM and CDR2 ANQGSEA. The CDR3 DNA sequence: TGCAGCGTTTCTAGGTATCGGGGAGAGACCCAGTACTTC. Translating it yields CSVSRYRGETQYF. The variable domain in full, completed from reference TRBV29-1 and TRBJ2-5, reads SAVISQKPSRDICQRGTSLTIQCQVDSQVTMMFWYRQQPGQSLTLIATANQGSEATYESGFVIDKFPISRPNLTFSTLTVSNMSPEDSSIYLCSVSRYRGETQYFGPGTRLLVL.

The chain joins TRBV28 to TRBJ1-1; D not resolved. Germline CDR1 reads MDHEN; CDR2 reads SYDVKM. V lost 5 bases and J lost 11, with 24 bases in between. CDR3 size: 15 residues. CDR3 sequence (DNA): TGTGCCAGCAGTGTGGACGAAATAGGGAGTGGCGGTGCTTTCTTT. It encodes CASSVDEIGSGGAFF.

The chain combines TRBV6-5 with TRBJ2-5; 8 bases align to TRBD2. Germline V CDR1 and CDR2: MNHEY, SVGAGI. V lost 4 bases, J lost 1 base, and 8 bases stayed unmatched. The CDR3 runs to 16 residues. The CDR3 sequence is CASSSPVTSGQETQYF. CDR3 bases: TGTGCCAGCAGTTCACCGGTTACTAGCGGCCAAGAGACCCAGTACTTC.

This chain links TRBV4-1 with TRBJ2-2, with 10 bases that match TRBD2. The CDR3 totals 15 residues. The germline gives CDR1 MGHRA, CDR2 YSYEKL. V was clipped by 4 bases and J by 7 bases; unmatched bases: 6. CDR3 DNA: TGCGCCAGCAGCCGGGCTAGCGGGAGTAACGGGGAGCTGTTTTTT. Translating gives CASSRASGSNGELFF.

CDR3 residues: CASSPPLTNAAQPQHF. In nucleotides, the CDR3 is TGTGCCAGCTCACCACCGTTGACAAACGCCGCGCAGCCCCAGCATTTT. The V call is TRBV18, the J call TRBJ1-5, with D hard to call. V was pared by 0 bases and J by 7 bases, with 16 bases between. The CDR3 is 16 residues long. Germline CDR1 is KGHSH and CDR2 is LQKENI. The entire variable domain, with the rest obtained from reference TRBV18 and TRBJ1-5, is as follows: NAGVMQNPRHLVRRRGQEARLRCSPMKGHSHVYWYRQLPEEGLKFMVYLQKENIIDESGMPKERFSAEFPKEGPSILRIQQVVRGDSAAYFCASSPPLTNAAQPQHFGDGTRLSIL.

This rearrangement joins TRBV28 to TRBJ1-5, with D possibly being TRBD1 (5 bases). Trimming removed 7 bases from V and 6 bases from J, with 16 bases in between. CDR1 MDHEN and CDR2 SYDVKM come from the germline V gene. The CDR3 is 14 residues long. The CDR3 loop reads CASTMGGGGQPQHF. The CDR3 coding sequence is TGTGCCAGCACCATGGGGGGTGGAGGTCAGCCCCAGCATTTT.

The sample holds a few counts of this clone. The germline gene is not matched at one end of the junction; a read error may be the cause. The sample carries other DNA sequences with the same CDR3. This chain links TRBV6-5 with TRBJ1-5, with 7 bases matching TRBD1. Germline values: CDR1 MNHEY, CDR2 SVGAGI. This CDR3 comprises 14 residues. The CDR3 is CASRSTGRNQPQHF. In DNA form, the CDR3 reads TGTGCCAGCCGATCGACAGGGCGCAACCAGCCCCAGCATTTT.

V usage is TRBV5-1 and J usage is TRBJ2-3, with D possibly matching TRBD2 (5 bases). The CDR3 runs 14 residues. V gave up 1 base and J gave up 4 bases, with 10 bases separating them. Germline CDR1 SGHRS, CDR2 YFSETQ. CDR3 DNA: TGCGCCAGCAGCTTGACGGGATTCCCAGATACGCAGTATTTT. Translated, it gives CASSLTGFPDTQYF.

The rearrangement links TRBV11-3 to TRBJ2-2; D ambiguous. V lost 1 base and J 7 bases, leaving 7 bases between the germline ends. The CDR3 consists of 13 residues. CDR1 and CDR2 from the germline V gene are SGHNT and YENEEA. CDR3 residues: CASSLGLGGELFF. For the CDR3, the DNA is TGTGCCAGCAGCTTAGGTCTCGGCGGGGAGCTGTTTTTT. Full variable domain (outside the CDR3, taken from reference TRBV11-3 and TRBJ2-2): EAGVVQSPRYKIIEKKQPVAFWCNPISGHNTLYWYLQNLGQGPELLIRYENEEAVDDSQLPKDRFSAERLKGVDSTLKIQPAELGDSAVYLCASSLGLGGELFFGEGSRLTVL.

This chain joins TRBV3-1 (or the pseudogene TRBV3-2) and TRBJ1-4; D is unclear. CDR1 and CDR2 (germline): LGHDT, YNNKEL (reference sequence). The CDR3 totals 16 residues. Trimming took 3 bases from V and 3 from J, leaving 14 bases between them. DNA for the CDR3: TGTGCCAGCAGCCAGCCCCTTATTAGAGCTAATGAAAAACTGTTTTTT. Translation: CASSQPLIRANEKLFF.

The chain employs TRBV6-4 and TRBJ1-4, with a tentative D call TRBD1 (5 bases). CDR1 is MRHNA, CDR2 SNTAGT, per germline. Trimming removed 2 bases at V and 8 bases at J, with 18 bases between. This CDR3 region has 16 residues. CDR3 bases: TGTGCCAGCAGTGACCCCAGGGTAGGGGTAAGGGAAAAACTGTTTTTT. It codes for CASSDPRVGVREKLFF.

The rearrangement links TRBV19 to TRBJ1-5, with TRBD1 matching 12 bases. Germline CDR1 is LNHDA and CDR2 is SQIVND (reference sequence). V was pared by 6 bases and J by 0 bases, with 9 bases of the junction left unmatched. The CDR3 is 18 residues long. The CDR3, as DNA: TGTGCCAGTAGCTCCTCCGGGACAGGGGGCAATAGCAATCAGCCCCAGCATTTT. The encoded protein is CASSSSGTGGNSNQPQHF.

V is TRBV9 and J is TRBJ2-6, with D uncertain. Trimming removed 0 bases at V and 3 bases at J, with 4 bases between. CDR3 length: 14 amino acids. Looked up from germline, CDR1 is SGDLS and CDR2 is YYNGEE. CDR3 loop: CASSVGGGANVLTF. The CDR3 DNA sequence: TGTGCCAGCAGCGTAGGAGGTGGGGCCAACGTCCTGACTTTC.

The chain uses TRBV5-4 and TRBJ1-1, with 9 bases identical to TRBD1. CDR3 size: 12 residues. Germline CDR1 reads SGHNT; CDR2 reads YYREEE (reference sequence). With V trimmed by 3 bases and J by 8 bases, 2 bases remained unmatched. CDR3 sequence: CASSYRGQEAFF. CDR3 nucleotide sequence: TGTGCCAGCAGCTACAGGGGGCAAGAAGCTTTCTTT.

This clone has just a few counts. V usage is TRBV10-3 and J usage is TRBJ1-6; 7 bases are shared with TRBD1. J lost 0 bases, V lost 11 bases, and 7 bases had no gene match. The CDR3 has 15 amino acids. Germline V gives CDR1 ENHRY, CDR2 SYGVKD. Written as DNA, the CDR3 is TGTGCCTCGAAGGGGGACAGCTCCTATAATTCACCCCTCCACTTT. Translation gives CASKGDSSYNSPLHF.

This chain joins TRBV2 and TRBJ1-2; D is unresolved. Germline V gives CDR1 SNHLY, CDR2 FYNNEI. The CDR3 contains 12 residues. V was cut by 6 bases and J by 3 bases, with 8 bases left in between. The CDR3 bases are TGTGCCAGCAGAATAAAATACTATGGCTACACCTTC. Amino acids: CASRIKYYGYTF.

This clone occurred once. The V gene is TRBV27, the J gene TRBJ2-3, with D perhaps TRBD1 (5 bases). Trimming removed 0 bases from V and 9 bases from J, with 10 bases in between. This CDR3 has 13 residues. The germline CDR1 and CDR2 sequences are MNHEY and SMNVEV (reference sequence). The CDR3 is CASSLSGVGTQYF. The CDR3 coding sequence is TGTGCCAGCAGTTTATCAGGGGTGGGCACGCAGTATTTT.

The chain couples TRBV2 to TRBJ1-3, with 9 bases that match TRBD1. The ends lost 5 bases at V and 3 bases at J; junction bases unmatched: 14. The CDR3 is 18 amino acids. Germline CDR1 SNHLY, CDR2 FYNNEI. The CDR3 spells CASSPPFRDREHGNTIYF. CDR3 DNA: TGTGCCAGCAGTCCACCTTTTAGGGACAGGGAGCATGGAAACACCATATATTTT.

The CDR3 region is CASSSTSGRFGTQYF. The CDR3 DNA reads as TGTGCCAGCAGTTCGACTAGCGGGAGATTTGGGACCCAGTACTTC. The V and J genes are TRBV9 and TRBJ2-5; the match to TRBD2 covers 12 bases. Germline V CDR1 and CDR2: SGDLS, YYNGEE. J was trimmed by 7 bases and V by 5 bases; bases with no gene match: 9. This CDR3 is built from 15 residues.

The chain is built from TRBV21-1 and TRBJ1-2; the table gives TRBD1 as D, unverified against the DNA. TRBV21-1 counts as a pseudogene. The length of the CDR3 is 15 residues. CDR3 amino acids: CASSKRGRLNYGYTF. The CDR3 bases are TGTGCCAGCAGCAAAAGGGGCAGGCTTAACTATGGCTACACCTTC.

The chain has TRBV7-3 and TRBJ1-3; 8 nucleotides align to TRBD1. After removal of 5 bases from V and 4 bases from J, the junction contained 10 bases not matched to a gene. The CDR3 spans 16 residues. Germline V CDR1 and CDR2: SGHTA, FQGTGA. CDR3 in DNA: TGTGCCAGCAGCCCCAACCGACAGGGGTCCGGAAACACCATATATTTT. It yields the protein CASSPNRQGSGNTIYF.

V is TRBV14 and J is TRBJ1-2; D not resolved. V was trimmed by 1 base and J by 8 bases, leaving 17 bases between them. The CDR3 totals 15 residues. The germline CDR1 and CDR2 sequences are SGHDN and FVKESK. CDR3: CASSQVVNNVGGYTF. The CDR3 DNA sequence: TGTGCCAGCAGCCAAGTTGTCAATAACGTCGGGGGCTACACCTTC.

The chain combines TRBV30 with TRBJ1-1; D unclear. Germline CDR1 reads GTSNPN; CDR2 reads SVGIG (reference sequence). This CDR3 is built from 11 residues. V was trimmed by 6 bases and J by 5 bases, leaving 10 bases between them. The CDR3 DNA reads TGTGCCTGCCCCCGGGAGACTGAAGCTTTCTTT. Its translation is CACPRETEAFF.

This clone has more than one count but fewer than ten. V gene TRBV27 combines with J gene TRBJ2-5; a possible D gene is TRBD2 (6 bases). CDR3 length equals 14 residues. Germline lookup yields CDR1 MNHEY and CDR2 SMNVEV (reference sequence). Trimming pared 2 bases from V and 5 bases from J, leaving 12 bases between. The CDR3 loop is CASSLRLGQETQYF. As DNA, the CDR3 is TGTGCCAGCAGTTTAAGACTAGGCCAGGAGACCCAGTACTTC.

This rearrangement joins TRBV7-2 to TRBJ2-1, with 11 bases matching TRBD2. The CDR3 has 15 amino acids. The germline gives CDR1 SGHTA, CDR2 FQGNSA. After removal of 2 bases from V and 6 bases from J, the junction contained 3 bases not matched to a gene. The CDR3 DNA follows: TGTGCCAGCAGCTTAATAGCGGGGGGGCCCAATGAGCAGTTCTTC. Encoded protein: CASSLIAGGPNEQFF.

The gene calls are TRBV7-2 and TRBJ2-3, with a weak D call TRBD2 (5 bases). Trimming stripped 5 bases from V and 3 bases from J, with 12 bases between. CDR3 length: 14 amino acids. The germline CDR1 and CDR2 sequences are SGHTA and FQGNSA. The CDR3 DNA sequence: TGTGCCAGCAGCCCATACAGCGGAACAGATACGCAGTATTTT. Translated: CASSPYSGTDTQYF.

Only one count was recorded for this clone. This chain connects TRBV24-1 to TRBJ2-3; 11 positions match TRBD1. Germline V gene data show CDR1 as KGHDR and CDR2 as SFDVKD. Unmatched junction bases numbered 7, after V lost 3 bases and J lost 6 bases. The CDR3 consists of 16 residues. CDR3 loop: CATSDRTGGGMDTQYF. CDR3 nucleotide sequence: TGTGCCACCAGTGATCGGACAGGGGGCGGGATGGATACGCAGTATTTT.

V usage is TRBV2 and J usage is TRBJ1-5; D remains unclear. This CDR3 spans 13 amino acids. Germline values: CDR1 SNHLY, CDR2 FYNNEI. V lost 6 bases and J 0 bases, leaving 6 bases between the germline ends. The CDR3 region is CASRRDSNQPQHF. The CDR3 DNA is TGTGCCAGCAGACGAGATAGCAATCAGCCCCAGCATTTT.

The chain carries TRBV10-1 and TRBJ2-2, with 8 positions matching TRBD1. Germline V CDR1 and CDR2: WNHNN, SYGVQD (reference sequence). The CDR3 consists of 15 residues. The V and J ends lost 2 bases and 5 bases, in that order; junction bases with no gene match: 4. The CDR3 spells CASSERTGKTGELFF. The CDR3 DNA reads TGCGCCAGCAGTGAGCGGACAGGGAAGACCGGGGAGCTGTTTTTT.

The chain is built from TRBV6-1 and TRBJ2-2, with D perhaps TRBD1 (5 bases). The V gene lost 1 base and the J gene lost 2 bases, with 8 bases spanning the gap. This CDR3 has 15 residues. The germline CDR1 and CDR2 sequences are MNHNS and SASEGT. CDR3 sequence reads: CASSEGGLNTGELFF. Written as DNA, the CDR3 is TGTGCCAGCAGTGAAGGGGGCCTAAACACCGGGGAGCTGTTTTTT.

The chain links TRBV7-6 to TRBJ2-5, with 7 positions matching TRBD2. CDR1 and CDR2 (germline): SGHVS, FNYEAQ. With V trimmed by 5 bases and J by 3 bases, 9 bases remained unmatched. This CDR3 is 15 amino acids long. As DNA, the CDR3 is TGTGCCAGCAGCCCCTCTTTAGCGGGCAAAGAGACCCAGTACTTC. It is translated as CASSPSLAGKETQYF.

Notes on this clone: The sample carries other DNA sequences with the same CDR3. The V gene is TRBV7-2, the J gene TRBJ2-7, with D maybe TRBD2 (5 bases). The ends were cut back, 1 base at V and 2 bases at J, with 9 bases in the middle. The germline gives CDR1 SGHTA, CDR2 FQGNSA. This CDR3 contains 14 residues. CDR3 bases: TGTGCCAGCAGCTTAGATCCGGGGACCTACGAGCAGTACTTC. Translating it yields CASSLDPGTYEQYF.